Below are 29 T cell receptor beta chains sequenced from a single sample in a study of T cell changes during pregnancy in multiple sclerosis. The repertoire was sequenced with immunoSEQ multiplex PCR; TCRdb's copy has only in-frame clones and lacks some. Of around 88,000 clones listed, approximately 93% were seen once; the top ten hold roughly 2.5%. Sequencing was performed on peripheral blood, taken in the first trimester of pregnancy. The receptors stem from a female donor with multiple sclerosis, enrolled in a pregnancy study.

The chain couples TRBV4-3 to TRBJ2-7; 10 bases fit TRBD1. The CDR3 sequence is 15 residues long. Germline CDR1 LGHNA, CDR2 YSLEER. Losses at the gene ends were 0 bases for V and 5 bases for J; bases not matched to a gene: 4. DNA of the CDR3: TGCGCCAGCAGCCAAGAACGACAGGGGGCCGACGAGCAGTACTTC. Translation: CASSQERQGADEQYF.

The V call is TRBV11-2, the J call TRBJ1-2; TRBD1 is a possible D gene (6 bases). This CDR3 is built from 14 residues. Trimming took 4 bases from V and 0 from J, leaving 9 bases between them. The germline V gene encodes CDR1 SGHAT and CDR2 FQNNGV. For the CDR3, the DNA is TGTGCCAGCAGCTGGACAGATACTAACTATGGCTACACCTTC. Translated, it gives CASSWTDTNYGYTF.

The genes are TRBV11-3 and TRBJ1-2; D call uncertain. The CDR3 consists of 12 residues. Germline V gene lookup returns CDR1 SGHNT and CDR2 YENEEA. The V end was cut by 3 bases, the J end by 8 bases, with 10 bases between. DNA of the CDR3: TGTGCCAGCAGCTTTTTAAGCTCCGGCTACACCTTC. Translated, it gives CASSFLSSGYTF.

This clone was picked up a small number of times. The chain couples TRBV4-1 to TRBJ1-1, with no clear D. Germline assignment: CDR1 MGHRA and CDR2 YSYEKL. V lost 1 base and J 1 base, leaving 7 bases between the germline ends. This CDR3 region has 14 residues. The DNA of the CDR3 is TGCGCCAGCAGCCAAGTCGGTGGGAACACTGAAGCTTTCTTT. As protein: CASSQVGGNTEAFF.

The V gene is TRBV7-8, the J gene TRBJ2-7, with TRBD1 identical over 8 bases. Trimming at V came to 5 bases and at J to 1 base, leaving 4 bases not matched to a gene. This CDR3 is built from 14 residues. In germline, CDR1 is SGHVS, CDR2 FQNEAQ. The CDR3 protein is CASSQWDRSYEQYF. The CDR3 coding sequence is TGTGCCAGCAGCCAATGGGACAGGTCCTACGAGCAGTACTTC.

This chain uses TRBV7-8 with TRBJ1-1; D unclear. The germline V gene has CDR1 SGHVS and CDR2 FQNEAQ. V lost 8 bases to trimming and J lost 1 base, with 14 bases between them. The CDR3 consists of 14 residues. The CDR3 bases are TGTGCCAGCGCGCCCAGGCCTGAGAACACTGAAGCTTTCTTT. Its translation: CASAPRPENTEAFF.

The genes are TRBV2 and TRBJ2-5; TRBD1 aligns across 8 bases. Per germline, CDR1 SNHLY and CDR2 FYNNEI. V shed 6 bases, J shed 5 bases, and the junction held 5 bases outside the gene matches. CDR3 size: 13 residues. The DNA for the CDR3 is TGTGCCAGCAGGGGACAGGTAGGGGAGACCCAGTACTTC. Its translation: CASRGQVGETQYF.

The chain couples TRBV7-2 to TRBJ2-7; D perhaps matches TRBD2 (5 bases). Germline V gene lookup returns CDR1 SGHTA and CDR2 FQGNSA. The CDR3 loop spans 16 amino acids. Trimming stripped 2 bases from V and 2 bases from J, with 16 bases between. In DNA, the CDR3 is TGTGCCAGCAGCTTACGGGTAACTAGTTTTACCTACGAGCAGTACTTC. It encodes CASSLRVTSFTYEQYF.

This clone showed up just once. The gene calls are TRBV5-6 and TRBJ2-7; 7 bases fit TRBD2. The V gene's germline CDR1 is SGHDT and CDR2 YYEEEE. The CDR3 has 16 residues. Trimming took 4 bases from V and 1 from J; bases not matched to a gene: 11. CDR3 residues: CASSPGGGRRSYEQYF. DNA for the CDR3: TGTGCCAGCAGCCCCGGGGGAGGGCGAAGGTCCTACGAGCAGTACTTC.

This clone was counted a few times. The chain is built from TRBV19 and TRBJ1-2, with D hard to call. Trimming took off 4 bases at V and 7 bases at J, with 7 bases between the two ends. CDR1 is LNHDA, CDR2 SQIVND, per germline (reference sequence). This CDR3 contains 11 residues. In DNA, the CDR3 is TGTGCCAGTAGTACCGGTGGTGGCTACACCTTC. It is translated as CASSTGGGYTF.

CDR3 loop: CASSLADRVSTDTQYF. As DNA, the CDR3 is TGCGCCAGCAGCTTGGCGGACAGGGTTAGCACAGATACGCAGTATTTT. This chain joins TRBV5-1 and TRBJ2-3; TRBD1 matches at 8 bases. This CDR3 has 16 residues. CDR1 is SGHRS, CDR2 YFSETQ, per germline. The V and J ends lost 0 bases and 0 bases, in that order; junction bases with no gene match: 3.

The chain couples TRBV5-1 to TRBJ2-1, with 8 bases aligning to TRBD2. CDR3 length: 18 residues. Germline V gene data show CDR1 as SGHRS and CDR2 as YFSETQ. V shed 1 base and J 10 bases; nucleotides not matched to a gene: 19. This CDR3 is CASSLWAGGSSSHREQFF. The CDR3 DNA is TGCGCCAGCAGCTTGTGGGCGGGAGGTTCTTCCTCTCACAGGGAGCAGTTCTTC.

The genes are TRBV7-2 and TRBJ1-1; D gene unclear. Germline-derived CDR1 and CDR2 are SGHTA and FQGNSA. This CDR3 comprises 16 residues. V dropped 1 base and J dropped 1 base, with 13 bases sitting between them. The CDR3, as DNA: TGTGCCAGCAGCTTAGATCGGCCGGGAGGGAACACTGAAGCTTTCTTT. It translates to CASSLDRPGGNTEAFF.

V usage is TRBV4-3 and J usage is TRBJ1-2; TRBD1 might be the D (6 bases). Germline V CDR1 and CDR2: LGHNA, YSLEER. The CDR3 covers 16 residues. The V gene lost 3 bases and the J gene lost 4 bases, with 18 bases spanning the gap. The CDR3 region has the DNA TGCGCCAGCAGCCAGTCGTCAGGGGCCGGACCCTATGGCTACACCTTC. The encoded protein is CASSQSSGAGPYGYTF.

Points on this clone: Relative to the germline gene, one junction end is altered; a read error may explain this. This chain joins TRBV7-7 and TRBJ2-4; TRBD2 matches 10 bases. The CDR3 is made up of 18 amino acids. Per germline, CDR1 SSHAT and CDR2 FNYEAQ (reference sequence). The CDR3 sequence: CASSSPRTSGELKNIQYF. In DNA form, the CDR3 reads TGTGCTAGCAGCTCCCCTCGGACTAGCGGAGAACTCAAAAACATTCAGTACTTC.

The gene calls are TRBV7-8 and TRBJ1-3; no clear D gene. The length of the CDR3 is 15 residues. Trimming cost V 5 bases and J 0 bases, with 11 bases left between them. The germline gives CDR1 SGHVS, CDR2 FQNEAQ. This CDR3 reads CASSHSYDSGNTIYF. The DNA for the CDR3 is TGTGCCAGCAGCCACAGCTACGACTCTGGAAACACCATATATTTT. The whole variable domain, remainder taken from reference TRBV7-8 and TRBJ1-3, is GAGVSQSPRYKVAKRGQDVALRCDPISGHVSLFWYQQALGQGPEFLTYFQNEAQLDKSGLPSDRFFAERPEGSVSTLKIQRTQQEDSAVYLCASSHSYDSGNTIYFGEGSWLTVV.

The gene calls are TRBV2 and TRBJ2-2; 7 nucleotides match TRBD2. The length of the CDR3 is 15 residues. Germline loops: CDR1 SNHLY, CDR2 FYNNEI. J gave up 1 base and V 10 bases, and 9 bases lay outside the gene matches. Here the CDR3 reads CATRPGLMNTGELFF. The CDR3 nucleotides read TGTGCCACCCGACCGGGACTAATGAACACCGGGGAGCTGTTTTTT.

This rearrangement joins TRBV19 to TRBJ2-7, with 7 nucleotides matching TRBD1. V shed 6 bases, J shed 3 bases, and the junction held 8 bases outside the gene matches. The CDR3 has 14 amino acids. CDR1 is LNHDA, CDR2 SQIVND, per germline (reference sequence). The DNA for the CDR3 is TGTGCCAGTAGCCTCGGGACAGAACACTACGAGCAGTACTTC. Translation gives CASSLGTEHYEQYF.

The V gene is TRBV19, the J gene TRBJ1-1; D gene uncertain. This CDR3 region has 11 residues. Germline V gives CDR1 LNHDA, CDR2 SQIVND (reference sequence). V was trimmed by 6 bases and J by 3 bases, leaving 5 bases between them. CDR3 loop: CASRLDTEAFF. CDR3 DNA sequence: TGTGCCAGTAGGTTAGACACTGAAGCTTTCTTT.

CDR3 region: CASSQTGYEQYF. CDR3 nucleotides: TGTGCCAGCAGTCAGACGGGCTACGAGCAGTACTTC. The V gene is TRBV28, the J gene TRBJ2-7; no reliable D call. Trimming shortened V by 5 bases and J by 3 bases, and 8 bases separated the two germline ends. The germline V gene encodes CDR1 MDHEN and CDR2 SYDVKM. CDR3 length: 12 amino acids.

The gene calls are TRBV27 and TRBJ1-6; D perhaps matches TRBD1 (5 bases). The V end lost 6 bases, the J end lost 10 bases, and 19 bases lay between the germline ends. The V gene's germline CDR1 is MNHEY and CDR2 SMNVEV (reference sequence). The CDR3 has 15 amino acids. The CDR3, as DNA: TGTGCCAGCAGACCCCCTACAGGCCCTGCCTCACCCCTCCACTTT. Amino acid sequence: CASRPPTGPASPLHF.

The J gene is TRBJ2-5, the V gene TRBV5-7, with D perhaps TRBD2 (5 bases). TRBV5-7 is given ORF status, its function remaining uncertain. Trimming pared 5 bases from V and 4 bases from J, leaving 18 bases between. The CDR3 covers 15 residues. The CDR3 DNA reads as TGTGCCAGCAGATTGAGATTCGGGGTTGGAGAGACCCAGTACTTC. Its translation is CASRLRFGVGETQYF.

The rearrangement uses TRBV27 and TRBJ2-3; 8 bases are a match to TRBD2. With V trimmed by 2 bases and J by 3 bases, 7 bases remained unmatched. This CDR3 spans 16 amino acids. The V gene's germline CDR1 is MNHEY and CDR2 SMNVEV (reference sequence). The CDR3 sequence is CASSLTGTRGTDTQYF. The CDR3 DNA sequence: TGTGCCAGCAGTTTAACCGGGACTAGGGGTACAGATACGCAGTATTTT.

The CDR3 reads CAISDGGGATDTQYF. In DNA form, the CDR3 reads TGTGCCATCAGTGATGGCGGGGGGGCAACAGATACGCAGTATTTT. The V and J genes are TRBV10-3 and TRBJ2-3; TRBD2 matches at 9 bases. J lost 3 bases, V lost 3 bases, and 4 bases had no gene match. CDR3 length equals 15 residues. Per germline, CDR1 ENHRY and CDR2 SYGVKD.

The genes are TRBV5-6 and TRBJ1-1; 11 nucleotides line up with TRBD1. This CDR3 has 16 amino acids. V shed 5 bases, J shed 1 base, and the junction held 7 bases outside the gene matches. The germline CDR1 and CDR2 sequences are SGHDT and YYEEEE. CDR3 region: CASRSTDRGQNTEAFF. CDR3 coding DNA: TGTGCCAGCAGATCTACGGACAGGGGGCAGAACACTGAAGCTTTCTTT. Based on the CDR3 plus reference TRBV5-6 and TRBJ1-1, the full variable domain is DAGVTQSPTHLIKTRGQQVTLRCSPKSGHDTVSWYQQALGQGPQFIFQYYEEEERQRGNFPDRFSGHQFPNYSSELNVNALLLGDSALYLCASRSTDRGQNTEAFFGQGTRLTVV.

CDR3 sequence (DNA): TGTGCCAGCAGATCCACAGGGGGCATTTCCTACGAGCAGTACTTC. Protein sequence: CASRSTGGISYEQYF. The V gene is TRBV6-6, the J gene TRBJ2-7; 9 bases line up with TRBD1. Germline V lookup: CDR1 MNHNY, CDR2 SVGAGI (reference sequence). The CDR3 sequence is 15 residues long. Germline trimming cut 6 bases from V and 1 base from J; bases unmatched to any gene: 7.

The chain couples TRBV19 to TRBJ1-1; weak D call: TRBD1 (5 bases). The CDR3 is 15 residues long. The germline V gene encodes CDR1 LNHDA and CDR2 SQIVND (reference sequence). V lost 6 bases and J 4 bases, leaving 18 bases between the germline ends. The CDR3 nucleotides are TGTGCCAGTAGACAATCCAGGGTTTGGGGCACTGAAGCTTTCTTT. It specifies CASRQSRVWGTEAFF.

The chain employs TRBV6-1 and TRBJ1-3, with 9 bases fitting TRBD1. Germline CDR1 MNHNS, CDR2 SASEGT. The CDR3 length is 14 residues. V lost 7 bases and J lost 7; bases outside the gene matches: 8. The CDR3 here is CASTKGDRVNTIYF. CDR3 DNA: TGTGCCAGCACCAAAGGGGACAGGGTGAACACCATATATTTT.

V is TRBV5-5 and J is TRBJ1-1; TRBD1 might be the D (6 bases). CDR1 SGHKS and CDR2 YYEKEE come from the germline V gene (reference sequence). Deletions cut 3 bases from V and 2 bases from J, with 17 bases between. The CDR3 is made up of 16 amino acids. The CDR3 bases are TGTGCCAGCAGCTATACCTTCGTACAGGGTAACACTGAAGCTTTCTTT. It specifies CASSYTFVQGNTEAFF.